The 28 T cell receptor beta chains listed next were all sequenced from one sample in a study of blood T cell repertoires in COVID-19. The assay was immunoSEQ multiplex PCR, and TCRdb's table has in-frame clones only and misses some. The repertoire includes 35,000 to 45,000 clones, 92% of them detected once, and 9.2% sits in the top ten. The sequencing input was peripheral blood. All receptors derive from a man over 45 with active COVID-19.

The chain is built from TRBV18 and TRBJ1-1, with D tentatively TRBD1 (5 bases). The CDR3 has 16 amino acids. The germline V gene has CDR1 KGHSH and CDR2 LQKENI. Trimming cost V 3 bases and J 0 bases, with 14 bases left between them. The CDR3 spells CASSPVQASMNTEAFF. CDR3 coding DNA: TGTGCCAGCTCACCGGTACAGGCGTCTATGAACACTGAAGCTTTCTTT.

The chain has TRBV28 and TRBJ1-1; maybe TRBD1 (6 bases). V gave up 5 bases and J gave up 2 bases, with 15 bases separating them. The CDR3 is 15 residues long. CDR1 and CDR2 from the germline V gene are MDHEN and SYDVKM. The CDR3: CASSLRGGGNTEAFF. The CDR3 nucleotides read TGTGCCAGCAGTCTCAGGGGCGGGGGCAACACTGAAGCTTTCTTT.

The sample holds one count of this clone. The chain joins TRBV28 to TRBJ1-2, with D possibly being TRBD1 (5 bases). CDR1 and CDR2 from the germline V gene are MDHEN and SYDVKM. CDR3 size: 15 residues. V lost 6 bases and J 5 bases, leaving 19 bases between the germline ends. The CDR3 region has the DNA TGTGCCAGCAGCTATTCGGGGGGTGCCTCATATGGCTACACCTTC. It encodes CASSYSGGASYGYTF.

The chain is built from TRBV4-1 and TRBJ2-1; no reliable D call. CDR1 and CDR2 (germline): MGHRA, YSYEKL. Trimming left V 1 base short and J 0 bases short, with 13 bases between. The CDR3 covers 17 residues. CDR3 nucleotides: TGCGCCAGCAGCCAAGGTCCCCGCTCGAGCTCCTACAATGAGCAGTTCTTC. This gives the protein CASSQGPRSSSYNEQFF.

In its sample, this clone was seen once. The chain links TRBV18 to TRBJ2-3, with D possibly being TRBD1 (5 bases). The CDR3 runs 16 residues. Trimming cost V 1 base and J 0 bases, with 11 bases left between them. Germline V gene lookup returns CDR1 KGHSH and CDR2 LQKENI. CDR3 region: CASSPRPDISTDTQYF. In DNA, the CDR3 is TGTGCCAGCTCACCACGCCCGGACATTAGCACAGATACGCAGTATTTT.

The genes are TRBV5-4 and TRBJ1-1; 7 nucleotides match TRBD1. Per the germline V gene, CDR1 is SGHNT and CDR2 is YYREEE (reference sequence). This CDR3 is 15 amino acids long. V shed 4 bases and J 0 bases; nucleotides not matched to a gene: 6. As DNA, the CDR3 is TGTGCCAGCAGCCAAGGACAGGACGTGAACACTGAAGCTTTCTTT. It specifies CASSQGQDVNTEAFF.

The rearrangement joins TRBV24-1 to TRBJ2-1; 12 bases match TRBD2. Per germline, CDR1 KGHDR and CDR2 SFDVKD. The length of the CDR3 is 15 residues. Trimming took 4 bases from V and 7 from J; bases not matched to a gene: 4. The DNA for the CDR3 is TGTGCCACCAGTGAGACCGGGACTAGCGGGAATGAGCAGTTCTTC. Translation: CATSETGTSGNEQFF.

CDR3 residues: CASSLALVAGGGETQYF. The CDR3 region has the DNA TGTGCCAGCAGCTTGGCCTTAGTAGCGGGGGGGGGAGAGACCCAGTACTTC. The chain links TRBV5-4 to TRBJ2-5; 11 bases match TRBD2. V lost 0 bases and J lost 4; bases outside the gene matches: 8. Germline CDR1 is SGHNT and CDR2 is YYREEE (reference sequence). This CDR3 region has 17 residues.

The J gene is TRBJ2-3, the V gene TRBV28, with D tentatively TRBD2 (6 bases). The CDR3 spans 16 residues. The germline V gene has CDR1 MDHEN and CDR2 SYDVKM. V was trimmed by 3 bases and J by 0 bases, leaving 13 bases between them. CDR3 amino acids: CASSFQNLASTDTQYF. CDR3 bases: TGTGCCAGCAGTTTTCAGAACCTAGCGAGCACAGATACGCAGTATTTT.

V gene TRBV7-9 combines with J gene TRBJ1-2; D is undetermined. The CDR3 is 13 residues long. CDR1 is SEHNR, CDR2 FQNEAQ, per germline (reference sequence). V was shortened by 2 bases and J by 1 base, with 5 bases between the two germline ends. The CDR3 reads CASSLSSNYGYTF. As DNA, the CDR3 is TGTGCCAGCAGCTTATCCAGTAACTATGGCTACACCTTC.

The V and J genes are TRBV5-1 and TRBJ1-1; D is perhaps TRBD1 (5 bases). Germline V lookup: CDR1 SGHRS, CDR2 YFSETQ. Trimming left V 0 bases short and J 8 bases short, with 8 bases between. The CDR3 contains 12 residues. CDR3 bases: TGCGCCAGCAGCTTGGACAGGTCGGAAGCTTTCTTT. Translated: CASSLDRSEAFF.

The chain links TRBV18 to TRBJ2-7; 7 nucleotides align to TRBD1. CDR1 is KGHSH, CDR2 LQKENI, per germline. With 4 bases clipped from V and 2 bases from J, the junction kept 8 bases outside the gene matches. CDR3 length: 15 amino acids. The CDR3 loop is CASSQTQGLPYEQYF. The DNA of the CDR3 is TGTGCCAGCTCACAAACACAGGGGCTGCCCTACGAGCAGTACTTC.

The J gene is TRBJ2-7, the V gene TRBV4-1; TRBD2 matches at 9 bases. The CDR3 is 15 residues long. Germline values: CDR1 MGHRA, CDR2 YSYEKL. V was clipped by 1 base and J by 3 bases; unmatched bases: 4. The CDR3 nucleotides are TGCGCCAGCAGCCAAGGGGCTAGCGGGATCTACGAGCAGTACTTC. Encoded protein: CASSQGASGIYEQYF.

CDR3 sequence reads: CASTSTPREKDNEQFF. The CDR3 nucleotides read TGTGCCAGCACCTCCACCCCCCGGGAAAAGGACAATGAGCAGTTCTTC. This chain connects TRBV9 to TRBJ2-1; D possibly corresponds to TRBD2 (5 bases). Between the trimmed V and J ends, which lost 6 bases and 5 bases, there was a span of 21 bases. The germline V gene encodes CDR1 SGDLS and CDR2 YYNGEE. This CDR3 has 16 residues.

This clone came up once. The V gene is TRBV10-3, the J gene TRBJ2-3; 9 bases line up with TRBD1. Germline CDR1 reads ENHRY; CDR2 reads SYGVKD. The CDR3 sequence is 14 residues long. J gave up 6 bases and V 6 bases, and 7 bases lay outside the gene matches. This CDR3 is CAIRAGTGYDTQYF. In nucleotides, the CDR3 is TGTGCCATCAGAGCCGGGACAGGGTACGATACGCAGTATTTT.

The CDR3 spells CASSLEGGTSGRSTTDTQYF. CDR3 coding DNA: TGTGCCAGCAGCTTAGAGGGCGGGACTAGCGGGAGGTCCACCACAGATACGCAGTATTTT. This chain connects TRBV11-3 to TRBJ2-3; 15 nucleotides agree with TRBD2. Germline V gene sequence: CDR1 SGHNT, CDR2 YENEEA. V lost 0 bases to trimming and J lost 2 bases; unmatched junction nucleotides: 9. The CDR3 extends over 20 amino acids.

The V call is TRBV15, the J call TRBJ2-7; 8 bases fit TRBD1. CDR3 length: 14 residues. The ends lost 0 bases at V and 6 bases at J; junction bases unmatched: 4. The germline CDR1 and CDR2 sequences are LNHNV and YYDKDF (reference sequence). The CDR3 DNA sequence: TGTGCCACCAGCAGAGATCAACAGGGGGTCGAGCAGTACTTC. Translating gives CATSRDQQGVEQYF.

The rearrangement uses TRBV5-4 and TRBJ1-4; D gene ambiguous. The CDR3 totals 15 residues. CDR1 and CDR2 (germline): SGHNT, YYREEE (reference sequence). Trimming removed 4 bases at V and 0 bases at J, with 10 bases between. The CDR3 loop reads CASSGDNPTNEKLFF. Here the CDR3 DNA reads TGTGCCAGCAGCGGTGACAATCCAACTAATGAAAAACTGTTTTTT.

This clone was counted once. Other DNA sequences within the sample encode an identical CDR3. The chain links TRBV6-5 to TRBJ2-7; TRBD1 matches at 8 bases. Germline values: CDR1 MNHEY, CDR2 SVGAGI. The CDR3 totals 14 residues. Losses at the gene ends were 2 bases for V and 4 bases for J; bases not matched to a gene: 4. The CDR3 region has the DNA TGTGCCAGCAGTTACACCCGACAGGGGTACGAGCAGTACTTC. Translated, it gives CASSYTRQGYEQYF.

V and J are TRBV6-1 and TRBJ2-1, with D hard to call. The CDR3 extends over 12 amino acids. Trimming shortened V by 3 bases and J by 4 bases, and 4 bases separated the two germline ends. Germline loops: CDR1 MNHNS, CDR2 SASEGT. The CDR3 sequence is CASSDRYNEQFF. The CDR3 DNA reads TGTGCCAGCAGTGACAGATACAATGAGCAGTTCTTC.

This rearrangement joins TRBV11-2 to TRBJ1-5, with D possibly matching TRBD1 (5 bases). This CDR3 has 14 residues. V was clipped by 3 bases and J by 5 bases, with 11 bases between them. Germline-derived CDR1 and CDR2 are SGHAT and FQNNGV. CDR3 nucleotides: TGTGCCAGCAGCTTGGCCCTAGGGGATCAGCCCCAGCATTTT. This sequence encodes CASSLALGDQPQHF.

The CDR3 reads CASSPLRERSPDTQYF. The CDR3 region has the DNA TGTGCCAGCAGCCCTCTCCGGGAGCGGTCCCCAGATACGCAGTATTTT. The chain links TRBV7-3 to TRBJ2-3, with D maybe TRBD2 (6 bases). The germline V gene has CDR1 SGHTA and CDR2 FQGTGA. This CDR3 comprises 16 residues. Trimming took 5 bases from V and 4 from J, leaving 19 bases between them.

With regard to this clone: At the DNA level, this CDR3 is encoded by other sequences in the same sample as well. The V and J genes are TRBV6-5 and TRBJ1-6, with 8 bases identical to TRBD1. CDR1 and CDR2 (germline): MNHEY, SVGAGI. This CDR3 has 13 amino acids. The V and J ends lost 6 bases and 9 bases, in that order; junction bases with no gene match: 4. The CDR3 is CASRLTGGSPLHF. Here the CDR3 DNA reads TGTGCCAGCAGATTAACAGGGGGTTCACCCCTCCACTTT.

This clone is a singleton in its sample. The gene calls are TRBV5-1 and TRBJ2-2, with D possibly being TRBD2 (6 bases). CDR3 size: 17 residues. Trimming removed 0 bases at V and 3 bases at J, with 15 bases between. Germline V gene data show CDR1 as SGHRS and CDR2 as YFSETQ. Written as DNA, the CDR3 is TGCGCCAGCAGCTTGGTTAGCGTCGGGAGCGACACCGGGGAGCTGTTTTTT. Translating gives CASSLVSVGSDTGELFF.

The genes are TRBV9 and TRBJ2-2; TRBD1 matches 8 bases. V lost 0 bases to trimming and J lost 4 bases; unmatched junction nucleotides: 5. Germline V gene data show CDR1 as SGDLS and CDR2 as YYNGEE. The CDR3 contains 16 residues. Here the CDR3 DNA reads TGTGCCAGCAGCGTAGAAGGGACAGGAGTCACCGGGGAGCTGTTTTTT. Translating it yields CASSVEGTGVTGELFF.

This clone has just one count. The rearrangement joins TRBV7-8 to TRBJ2-7; a weak D match, TRBD1 (6 bases). CDR3 size: 14 residues. Trimming took 5 bases from V and 5 from J, leaving 16 bases between them. The V gene's germline CDR1 is SGHVS and CDR2 FQNEAQ. CDR3 in amino acids: CASSITTGSHEQYF. Written as DNA, the CDR3 is TGTGCCAGCAGCATTACGACAGGATCGCACGAGCAGTACTTC.

This chain connects TRBV7-9 to TRBJ2-2, with TRBD1 matching over 9 bases. The CDR3 totals 16 residues. V was pared by 5 bases and J by 1 base, with 5 bases of the junction left unmatched. The germline V gene encodes CDR1 SEHNR and CDR2 FQNEAQ (reference sequence). The CDR3 loop reads CASSLQTGGNTGELFF. CDR3 sequence (DNA): TGTGCCAGCAGCCTTCAGACAGGGGGGAACACCGGGGAGCTGTTTTTT. Based on the CDR3 plus reference TRBV7-9 and TRBJ2-2, the full variable domain is DTGVSQNPRHKITKRGQNVTFRCDPISEHNRLYWYRQTLGQGPEFLTYFQNEAQLEKSRLLSDRFSAERPKGSFSTLEIQRTEQGDSAMYLCASSLQTGGNTGELFFGEGSRLTVL.

This clone has just one count. V gene TRBV30 combines with J gene TRBJ2-1; 8 positions match TRBD2. The germline CDR1 and CDR2 sequences are GTSNPN and SVGIG (reference sequence). The CDR3 is 13 residues long. With 3 bases clipped from V and 8 bases from J, the junction kept 6 bases outside the gene matches. In DNA, the CDR3 is TGTGCCTGGAGCGACGGGAGGGAGGATGAGCAGTTCTTC. As protein: CAWSDGREDEQFF.